This record concerns one T cell receptor (beta chain) sequence. As handled by the study authors: The assay estimated nucleated cells by amplifying reference gene primers. TCRdb keeps only in-frame clones here, not all; method: immunoSEQ multiplex PCR. V, J and clone size are those of that table, while D and trimming were read from the DNA. The repertoire holds about 360,000 clones, around nine tenths seen once, with 2.5% to 3.5% in the top ten. This sample was taken from a study of blood T cell repertoires in COVID-19. Background on the study: The samples span acute and convalescent COVID-19 from the United States, Italy and Spain. T cells, B-cell-depleted T cells, or PBMCs supplied cDNA or gDNA.

The ends lost 4 bases at V and 6 bases at J; junction bases unmatched: 6. Germline V lookup: CDR1 MNHEY, CDR2 SMNVEV (reference sequence). The CDR3 runs to 14 residues. This sequence originates from a human donor in a cohort sampled during active COVID-19. This chain uses TRBV27 with TRBJ1-5; TRBD1 matches 7 bases. The specimen was peripheral blood. For the CDR3, the DNA is TGTGCCAGCAGTTCCAGGGGGGCTTTTCAGCCCCAGCATTTT. It encodes CASSSRGAFQPQHF.